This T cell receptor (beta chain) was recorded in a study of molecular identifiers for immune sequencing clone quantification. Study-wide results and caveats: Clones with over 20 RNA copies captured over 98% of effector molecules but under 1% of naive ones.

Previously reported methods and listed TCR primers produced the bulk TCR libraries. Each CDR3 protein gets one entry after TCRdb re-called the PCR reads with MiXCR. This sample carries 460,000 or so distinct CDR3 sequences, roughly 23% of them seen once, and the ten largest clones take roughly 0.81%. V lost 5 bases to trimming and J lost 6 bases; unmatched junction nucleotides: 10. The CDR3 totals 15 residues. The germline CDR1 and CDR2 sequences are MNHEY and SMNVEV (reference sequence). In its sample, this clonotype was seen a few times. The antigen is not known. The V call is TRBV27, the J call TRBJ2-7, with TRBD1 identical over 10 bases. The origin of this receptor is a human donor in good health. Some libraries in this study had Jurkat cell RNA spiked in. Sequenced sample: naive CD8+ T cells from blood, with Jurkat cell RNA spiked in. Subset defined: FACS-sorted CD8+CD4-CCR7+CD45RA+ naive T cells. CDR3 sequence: CASSHGQGGWGEQYF. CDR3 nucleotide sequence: TGTGCCAGCAGTCACGGACAGGGGGGATGGGGCGAGCAGTACTTC.